This T cell receptor (beta chain) was observed in a study of CD8+CD57+ T cells in acquired aplastic anemia. The overall study: Sorted CD4+ and CD8+ cells gave an average of approximately 3 ug of DNA.

Template material for TCR beta VDJ and CDR3 profiling consisted of genomic DNA. TCRdb re-called the reads through MiXCR, storing one row per CDR3 protein. Found here are fewer than 200,000 distinct CDR3 sequences, roughly 48% of them singletons; the top ten hold 0.9% to 1.2%. The CDR3 has 17 amino acids. Germline loops: CDR1 ENHRY, CDR2 SYGVKD. Study outcomes and limitations: Patients and controls had in common approximately 28 CD8+ CDR3 sequences.

Comments on this clonotype: Its antigen is as yet unknown. A junction boundary mismatches the germline segment, possibly from a read error.

The sequence was collected from a human donor in good health. The chain joins TRBV10-3 to TRBJ2-2; tentative D call: TRBD2 (6 bases). Source material: sorted CD4+, CD8+, or CD8+CD57+ T cells (not recorded which) from PBMCs. The CDR3: CASSYSRDSGNTGELFF. As DNA, the CDR3 is TGTGCCAGCAGTTACAGCAGGGACTCTGGAAACACCGGGGAGCTGTTTTTT.